Shown below are 11 T cell receptor beta chains from a single sample sequenced in a study of OX40 agonist ivuxolimab in advanced cancers. The protocol used for the library was the immunoSEQ multiplex PCR assay. Entries here come from immuneACCESS through TCRdb and include only in-frame sequences with V and J called. Some clones fail to appear in such tables; in the studies checked, an unresolved V gene covers under half of the shortfall, and the cause of the remainder is unknown. In this sample the table shows 40,000 to 55,000 clones, 90% of which occur a single time. Of the sample, 6% is held by the ten largest clones. The material was CD4+ or CD8+ T cells sorted from blood, obtained in a trial of the OX40 agonist ivuxolimab. The receptors here all came from an adult with an advanced solid tumor such as melanoma, head and neck, liver or kidney cancer.

The J gene is TRBJ2-3, the V gene TRBV27, with 8 bases identical to TRBD1. The V gene's germline CDR1 is MNHEY and CDR2 SMNVEV (reference sequence). The ends lost 6 bases at V and 0 bases at J; junction bases unmatched: 5. This CDR3 has 15 residues. CDR3 coding DNA: TGTGCCAGCAGATTCAGGGGGCCTAGCACAGATACGCAGTATTTT. Protein: CASRFRGPSTDTQYF.

The chain carries TRBV28 and TRBJ1-1, with 8 bases aligning to TRBD1. The CDR3 has 15 residues. Germline CDR1 and CDR2: MDHEN and SYDVKM. Losses at the gene ends were 6 bases for V and 9 bases for J; bases not matched to a gene: 15. The DNA for the CDR3 is TGTGCCAGCAGCCCCCCGCGGACAGGGCGAAATCAAGCTTTCTTT. It yields the protein CASSPPRTGRNQAFF. Combining the CDR3 with reference TRBV28 and TRBJ1-1 gives the whole variable domain DVKVTQSSRYLVKRTGEKVFLECVQDMDHENMFWYRQDPGLGLRLIYFSYDVKMKEKGDIPEGYSVSREKKERFSLILESASTNQTSMYLCASSPPRTGRNQAFFGQGTRLTVV.

The chain has TRBV27 and TRBJ2-1, with TRBD2 identical over 7 bases. V was clipped by 2 bases and J by 10 bases; unmatched bases: 2. The germline V gene has CDR1 MNHEY and CDR2 SMNVEV (reference sequence). The CDR3 runs to 12 residues. CDR3 coding DNA: TGTGCCAGCAGTTTACCAGCGGGAGAGCAGTTCTTC. This sequence encodes CASSLPAGEQFF.

This clone was recorded once. V and J are TRBV4-1 and TRBJ2-3; 7 nucleotides line up with TRBD2. Germline V gene sequence: CDR1 MGHRA, CDR2 YSYEKL. Trimming cost V 0 bases and J 5 bases; bases outside gene matches: 11. This CDR3 has 17 residues. This CDR3 reads CASSQDGGRGVRDTQYF. In DNA form, the CDR3 reads TGCGCCAGCAGCCAAGACGGCGGGAGAGGGGTAAGAGATACGCAGTATTTT.

The chain recombines TRBV6-5 with TRBJ2-1, with a tentative D call TRBD2 (5 bases). Deletions cut 1 base from V and 7 bases from J, with 14 bases between. Germline V CDR1 and CDR2: MNHEY, SVGAGI. CDR3 length: 15 residues. The CDR3 protein is CASSYYEGFLNEQFF. The CDR3 DNA reads as TGTGCCAGCAGTTACTACGAGGGTTTTTTGAATGAGCAGTTCTTC.

A single count supports this clone. The chain employs TRBV5-5 and TRBJ1-1; D not certain. This CDR3 region has 14 residues. Trimming left V 4 bases short and J 1 base short, with 11 bases between. Germline CDR1 and CDR2: SGHKS and YYEKEE (reference sequence). CDR3: CASSPSYRNTEAFF. CDR3 DNA sequence: TGTGCCAGCAGCCCAAGTTACAGGAACACTGAAGCTTTCTTT.

The V call is TRBV6-4, the J call TRBJ2-7, with 8 bases lining up with TRBD2. V trimming: 2 bases; J trimming: 3 bases; junction bases outside the gene matches: 6. The CDR3 extends over 15 amino acids. Germline values: CDR1 MRHNA, CDR2 SNTAGT. This CDR3 reads CASSDRGGAVYEQYF. CDR3 nucleotides: TGTGCCAGCAGTGACCGGGGGGGGGCCGTCTACGAGCAGTACTTC.

The chain has TRBV5-5 and TRBJ1-4; possible D gene TRBD1, 6 bases. CDR3 size: 14 residues. From germline, CDR1 is SGHKS and CDR2 YYEKEE (reference sequence). Trimming removed 6 bases at V and 7 bases at J, with 16 bases between. This CDR3 is CASTLGGQGEKLFF. The CDR3 coding sequence is TGTGCCAGCACCCTCGGGGGGCAGGGTGAAAAACTGTTTTTT.

The rearrangement joins TRBV2 to TRBJ2-3, with 15 bases lining up with TRBD2. From germline, CDR1 is SNHLY and CDR2 FYNNEI. This CDR3 has 16 residues. V was pared by 6 bases and J by 6 bases, with 7 bases of the junction left unmatched. The chain's CDR3 is CASSKGLAGGTDTQYF. CDR3 coding DNA: TGTGCCAGCAGCAAGGGACTAGCGGGAGGTACCGATACGCAGTATTTT.

This clone was recorded only once. The chain couples TRBV25-1 to TRBJ1-3, with D maybe TRBD1 (6 bases). Germline CDR1 MGHDK, CDR2 SYGVNS. The CDR3 has 13 residues. Trimming pared 6 bases from V and 4 bases from J, leaving 10 bases between. CDR3 in DNA: TGTGCCAGCAGGGACAGCCGGGGAAACACCATATATTTT. It codes for CASRDSRGNTIYF.

The chain recombines TRBV10-1 with TRBJ2-2; TRBD2 matches at 9 bases. The ends lost 5 bases at V and 3 bases at J; junction bases unmatched: 4. The germline V gene has CDR1 WNHNN and CDR2 SYGVQD (reference sequence). The CDR3 extends over 15 amino acids. In DNA form, the CDR3 reads TGCGCCAGCAGTAGCGGGAGGCGGGACACCGGGGAGCTGTTTTTT. Encoded protein: CASSSGRRDTGELFF.